This T cell receptor beta chain derives from a study of blood T cells in healthy people across ages. Next came a second PCR, run for about 6 to 12 cycles, which used a sample-barcoded 5' primer along with a J-beta primer mix. TCRdb redid the calling of the 5' RACE reads with MiXCR, one entry per CDR3 protein. The table has about 640,000 distinct CDR3 sequences, approximately 30% seen once. Samples each had at least 5 micrograms of total RNA extracted. With 4 bases clipped from V and 1 base from J, the junction kept 5 bases outside the gene matches. The CDR3 sequence is 16 residues long. The V gene's germline CDR1 is SGHTA and CDR2 FQGNSA. This clonotype appeared many times.

The TCR comes from a woman aged 80 or over in good health. Source material: blood. The chain joins TRBV7-2 to TRBJ2-3; 10 bases match TRBD2. CDR3 residues: CASSWSSGGRTDTQYF. Here the CDR3 DNA reads TGTGCCAGCAGCTGGTCTAGCGGGGGACGCACAGATACGCAGTATTTT.